The 5 T cell receptor beta chains given below trace back to one sample, sequenced in a study of shared clonotypes between healthy human individuals. Repertoires were generated with immunoSEQ multiplex PCR, while TCRdb's copy carries only in-frame clones and drops some. The profile shows 2 million to 2.5 million clones, 85% to 95% of them singletons. Material: naive CD4+ T cells sorted from blood. The subset here: CD45RA+ positively selected. These receptors all stem from a man younger than 35 in good health.

This sequence joins TRBV15 and TRBJ2-2; D ambiguous. In germline, CDR1 is LNHNV, CDR2 YYDKDF (reference sequence). V was cut by 1 base and J by 5 bases, with 17 bases left in between. The CDR3 length is 17 residues. CDR3 in amino acids: CATSRVLWVSGTGELFF. The CDR3 DNA is TGTGCCACCAGCAGAGTTTTGTGGGTCTCGGGTACCGGGGAGCTGTTTTTT.

This chain joins TRBV2 and TRBJ2-4; no clear D gene. V dropped 2 bases and J dropped 2 bases, with 10 bases sitting between them. CDR3 length equals 15 residues. Germline loops: CDR1 SNHLY, CDR2 FYNNEI. The CDR3 DNA sequence: TGTGCCAGCAGTGAAAGTCCGCTCACCAAAAACATTCAGTACTTC. Encoded protein: CASSESPLTKNIQYF.

V usage is TRBV6-5 and J usage is TRBJ1-1; unclear D gene. Germline loops: CDR1 MNHEY, CDR2 SVGAGI. Trimming took 2 bases from V and 2 from J, leaving 12 bases between them. CDR3 length: 15 amino acids. CDR3: CASSYDTRGNTEAFF. Here the CDR3 DNA reads TGTGCCAGCAGTTACGATACACGGGGTAACACTGAAGCTTTCTTT.

Points on this clone: The sample holds other DNA sequences that translate to the same CDR3. V is TRBV27 and J is TRBJ1-6; 7 bases are shared with TRBD1. Trimming removed 5 bases from V and 6 bases from J; junction bases left unmatched: 4. This CDR3 has 14 residues. CDR1 MNHEY and CDR2 SMNVEV come from the germline V gene (reference sequence). CDR3 in amino acids: CASSLDRVNSPLHF. The DNA for the CDR3 is TGTGCCAGCAGTCTCGACAGGGTTAATTCACCCCTCCACTTT.

About this clone itself: This same CDR3 is encoded by further DNA sequences in the sample. The V gene is TRBV28, the J gene TRBJ2-3, with D maybe TRBD2 (7 bases). Germline V CDR1 and CDR2: MDHEN, SYDVKM. V was clipped by 2 bases and J by 3 bases, with 9 bases between them. The CDR3 totals 14 residues. The CDR3 DNA reads as TGTGCCAGCAGTTTAAGGGGGGGGACAGATACGCAGTATTTT. It specifies CASSLRGGTDTQYF.